This TCR beta chain originates from a study of blood T cell repertoires in COVID-19. Across the study: Samples of COVID-19 (acute and convalescent) were obtained from the United States, Italy and Spain.

Original analysis: Estimation of nucleated cell counts was performed using reference gene primer amplification. Sequencing was performed with immunoSEQ multiplex PCR; in TCRdb, only in-frame clones are kept and a portion is missing. V, J and clone size were drawn from that table, and D and trimming were deduced from the DNA. The sample consists of over 60,000 clones, roughly nine tenths of them appearing once. This clone was picked up one time. The sequencing sample was made of peripheral blood. The receptor's source is a man aged 60 to 75 with acute or convalescent COVID-19.

CDR3 bases: TGCGCCAGCACGGACAGGGGGTCAAACACTGAAGCTTTCTTT. It codes for CASTDRGSNTEAFF. The chain carries TRBV5-1 and TRBJ1-1; the match to TRBD1 covers 10 bases. This CDR3 is built from 14 residues. The germline V gene has CDR1 SGHRS and CDR2 YFSETQ. After removal of 6 bases from V and 2 bases from J, the junction contained 4 bases not matched to a gene.